This T cell receptor (beta chain) was captured in a study of human T cells and chemical hapten exposure. Study information: The study traced per-sample TCR yield variation mainly to small differences in pooled library volumes. General observations from the study: Unchanged with DPC sensitization were TCRs above 1 in 1000 frequency.

Notes on this clonotype: Its antigen is still unknown.

Regarding time point: healthy volunteer bleed at 2 weeks. Whole blood, unfractionated, served as the material for total RNA extraction. Each cDNA molecule in the library carried unique molecular identifiers. Per the original data handling: Per-sample TCR counts ranged from about 23,224 to 750,000, median roughly 96,000. TCRdb reanalysed the RACE reads using MiXCR and keeps one entry per CDR3 protein. The V and J calls and clone size are TCRdb's, not the authors'. The sample lists roughly 49,000 distinct CDR3 sequences, about 4.5% occurring once. The ends were cut back, 1 base at V and 0 bases at J, with 16 bases in the middle. This CDR3 comprises 17 residues. From germline, CDR1 is SGHRS and CDR2 YFSETQ.

This receptor was identified in a female donor in good health. Some clones in this sample may be carry-over from other donors' samples. Sequences were obtained from whole blood. This chain joins TRBV5-1 and TRBJ1-1, with a tentative D call TRBD1 (6 bases). The CDR3 loop is CASSLRGGGYMNTEAFF. In DNA, the CDR3 is TGCGCCAGCAGCTTGCGAGGGGGGGGGTACATGAACACTGAAGCTTTCTTT. The variable domain in full, completed from reference TRBV5-1 and TRBJ1-1, reads KAGVTQTPRYLIKTRGQQVTLSCSPISGHRSVSWYQQTPGQGLQFLFEYFSETQRNKGNFPGRFSGRQFSNSRSEMNVSTLELGDSALYLCASSLRGGGYMNTEAFFGQGTRLTVV.